Below are 15 T cell receptor beta chains sequenced from a single sample in a study of vaccination and CD4 T cells after COVID-19. Antigen specificity for these receptors is unknown. Time point here: late sampling 161 to 241 days after vaccination in a few convalescent patients. As to treatment: 10-day PBMC culture with coronavirus spike peptide pools or control peptides (ViraFEST assay). Sequencing of DNA taken from cultured CD4+ T cells relied on the Oncomine TCR Beta short-read assay. TCRdb ran MiXCR on the PCR reads and lists one entry per CDR3 protein. Of tens of thousands of distinct CDR3 sequences in the sample, under 40% were seen once. The material was CD4+ T cells from blood, cultured in vitro, obtained about 7 months after SARS-CoV-2 vaccination. These receptors originate from a human donor who had recovered from COVID-19.

This clonotype has only a few counts. V gene TRBV15 combines with J gene TRBJ1-2; D uncertain. This CDR3 is 14 amino acids long. Germline lookup yields CDR1 LNHNV and CDR2 YYDKDF (reference sequence). V shed 0 bases and J shed 11 bases, with 16 bases lying between them. The chain's CDR3 is CATSRDLEGTRYTF. DNA for the CDR3: TGTGCCACCAGCAGAGATCTTGAAGGCACTAGGTACACCTTC.

This clonotype was observed a few times. DNA of the CDR3: TGCAGTGCTAGGGCTCTAGCGGAAACCACCTACGAGCAGTACTTC. Encoded protein: CSARALAETTYEQYF. The genes are TRBV20-1 and TRBJ2-7, with 7 bases matching TRBD2. Germline CDR1 is DFQATT and CDR2 is SNEGSKA (reference sequence). This CDR3 is built from 15 residues. J gave up 2 bases and V 3 bases, and 10 bases lay outside the gene matches.

The V call is TRBV7-2, the J call TRBJ2-7; possibly TRBD2 for D (5 bases). V was shortened by 1 base and J by 3 bases, with 7 bases between the two germline ends. The CDR3 is 13 amino acids. CDR1 and CDR2 from the germline V gene are SGHTA and FQGNSA. CDR3 DNA sequence: TGTGCCAGCAGCTTAGAGCGGCACTACGAGCAGTACTTC. Translating it yields CASSLERHYEQYF.

This clonotype turned up a few times. The J gene is TRBJ2-1, the V gene TRBV20-1; D unresolved. Germline V gives CDR1 DFQATT, CDR2 SNEGSKA (reference sequence). V lost 3 bases and J lost 2, with 14 bases in between. The CDR3 totals 15 residues. As DNA, the CDR3 is TGCAGTGCTAGCCCCCTCGCTACCCCCTACAATGAGCAGTTCTTC. This encodes CSASPLATPYNEQFF.

The V gene is TRBV6-1, the J gene TRBJ2-7; weak D call: TRBD2 (6 bases). The CDR3 consists of 18 residues. The germline gives CDR1 MNHNS, CDR2 SASEGT. The ends were cut back, 0 bases at V and 0 bases at J, with 18 bases in the middle. CDR3: CASSEAGLAAPDSYEQYF. The CDR3 region has the DNA TGTGCCAGCAGTGAAGCGGGATTAGCGGCCCCTGACTCCTACGAGCAGTACTTC.

This clonotype has only a few counts. The genes are TRBV28 and TRBJ2-3; 12 bases fit TRBD2. This CDR3 spans 17 amino acids. Trimming cost V 7 bases and J 1 base; bases outside gene matches: 9. Looked up from germline, CDR1 is MDHEN and CDR2 is SYDVKM. CDR3: CASTIRGLAGRTDTQYF. The CDR3 DNA is TGTGCCAGCACCATACGGGGACTAGCGGGCCGCACAGATACGCAGTATTTT.

The V call is TRBV7-2, the J call TRBJ1-2, with a possible D match to TRBD1 (6 bases). The CDR3 totals 15 residues. Germline V gene sequence: CDR1 SGHTA, CDR2 FQGNSA. Between the trimmed V and J ends, which lost 4 bases and 2 bases, there was a span of 14 bases. The CDR3: CASSSWTARNYGYTF. CDR3 in DNA: TGTGCCAGCAGCTCCTGGACAGCGAGAAACTATGGCTACACCTTC.

This clonotype was counted only a few times. The chain uses TRBV27 and TRBJ2-5; D uncertain. CDR1 MNHEY and CDR2 SMNVEV come from the germline V gene (reference sequence). V was clipped by 3 bases and J by 0 bases, with 8 bases between them. CDR3 length: 14 residues. CDR3 sequence reads: CASSFDNYQETQYF. The DNA of the CDR3 is TGTGCCAGCAGTTTCGACAATTACCAAGAGACCCAGTACTTC.

This clonotype was counted only a few times. This chain joins TRBV7-2 and TRBJ2-5; a possible D gene is TRBD1 (6 bases). Germline lookup yields CDR1 SGHTA and CDR2 FQGNSA. The V end lost 5 bases, the J end lost 3 bases, and 16 bases lay between the germline ends. CDR3 size: 15 residues. DNA for the CDR3: TGTGCCAGCAGCCGTCCCCGGGGACATGAAGAGACCCAGTACTTC. Translation gives CASSRPRGHEETQYF.

The rearrangement links TRBV6-2 or TRBV6-3 to TRBJ2-5; TRBD2 matches 7 bases. The CDR3 spans 15 residues. The junction had 11 bases not matched to a gene; V was cut back by 5 bases and J by 5 bases. CDR1 is MNHEY, CDR2 SVGEGT, per germline. The CDR3 here is CASSGPGFGGETQYF. The CDR3 DNA follows: TGTGCCAGCAGTGGCCCTGGGTTCGGGGGGGAGACCCAGTACTTC.

The chain joins TRBV28 to TRBJ2-1, with D unclear. The CDR3 loop spans 11 amino acids. V gave up 0 bases and J gave up 10 bases, with 4 bases separating them. CDR1 is MDHEN and CDR2 is SYDVKM in the germline V gene. In DNA, the CDR3 is TGTGCCAGCAGTTTATGGGGGGAGCAGTTCTTC. Translated: CASSLWGEQFF. Looking up the rest from reference TRBV28 and TRBJ2-1 gives the full variable domain: DVKVTQSSRYLVKRTGEKVFLECVQDMDHENMFWYRQDPGLGLRLIYFSYDVKMKEKGDIPEGYSVSREKKERFSLILESASTNQTSMYLCASSLWGEQFFGPGTRLTVL.

Written as DNA, the CDR3 is TGTGCCAGCAGCAGGGGGACACCTGAATACAATGAGCAGTTCTTC. This sequence encodes CASSRGTPEYNEQFF. The chain uses TRBV28 and TRBJ2-1, with TRBD1 matching over 7 bases. V was pared by 6 bases and J by 4 bases, with 9 bases of the junction left unmatched. The germline V gene has CDR1 MDHEN and CDR2 SYDVKM. This CDR3 spans 15 amino acids.

This clonotype was counted only a few times. This sequence joins TRBV7-2 and TRBJ2-7, with 11 nucleotides matching TRBD2. The CDR3 has 15 amino acids. Germline V gene data show CDR1 as SGHTA and CDR2 as FQGNSA. Losses at the gene ends were 4 bases for V and 7 bases for J; bases not matched to a gene: 9. This chain's CDR3 is CASSSPSGRSREQYF. In DNA, the CDR3 is TGTGCCAGCAGCTCACCTAGCGGGAGGAGCAGGGAGCAGTACTTC.

The V call is TRBV6-1, the J call TRBJ2-1, with 10 bases identical to TRBD2. Germline V gives CDR1 MNHNS, CDR2 SASEGT. V shed 6 bases, J shed 3 bases, and the junction held 5 bases outside the gene matches. The CDR3 runs 15 residues. CDR3 residues: CASSVTSGDYNEQFF. DNA of the CDR3: TGTGCCAGCAGCGTAACTAGCGGGGACTACAATGAGCAGTTCTTC.

This clonotype is medium-sized (0.01 to 0.1%). J is TRBJ1-1 and V is TRBV20-1; D is perhaps TRBD1 (5 bases). The CDR3 sequence is 15 residues long. In germline, CDR1 is DFQATT, CDR2 SNEGSKA (reference sequence). V gave up 5 bases and J gave up 4 bases, with 20 bases separating them. In nucleotides, the CDR3 is TGCAGTGCTGGAGCGGCGGGGGTCGGGCGCACTGAAGCTTTCTTT. Translating it yields CSAGAAGVGRTEAFF.